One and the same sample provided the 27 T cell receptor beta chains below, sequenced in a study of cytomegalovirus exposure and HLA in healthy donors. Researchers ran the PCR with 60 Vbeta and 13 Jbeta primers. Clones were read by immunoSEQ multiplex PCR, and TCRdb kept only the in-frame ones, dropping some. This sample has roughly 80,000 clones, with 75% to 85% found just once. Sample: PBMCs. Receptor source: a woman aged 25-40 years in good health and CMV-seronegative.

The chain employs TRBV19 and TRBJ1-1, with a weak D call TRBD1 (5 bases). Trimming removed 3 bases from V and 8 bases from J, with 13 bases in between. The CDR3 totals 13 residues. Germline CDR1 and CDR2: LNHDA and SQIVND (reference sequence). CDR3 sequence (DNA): TGTGCCAGTAGTATCGGGTGGGGCAGGGAAGCTTTCTTT. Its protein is CASSIGWGREAFF. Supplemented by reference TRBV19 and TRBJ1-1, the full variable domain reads DGGITQSPKYLFRKEGQNVTLSCEQNLNHDAMYWYRQDPGQGLRLIYYSQIVNDFQKGDIAEGYSVSREKKESFPLTVTSAQKNPTAFYLCASSIGWGREAFFGQGTRLTVV.

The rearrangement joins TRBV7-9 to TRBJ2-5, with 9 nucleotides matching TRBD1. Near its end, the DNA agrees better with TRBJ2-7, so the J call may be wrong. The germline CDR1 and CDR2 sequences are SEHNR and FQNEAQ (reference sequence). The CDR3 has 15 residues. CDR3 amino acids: CASSHRDRASYEQYF. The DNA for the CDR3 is TGTGCCAGCAGCCACCGGGACAGGGCCTCCTACGAGCAGTACTTC.

CDR3 nucleotides: TGTGCCAGTGCTCTAGCGGGAGACGAGCAGTACTTC. This codes for CASALAGDEQYF. This rearrangement joins TRBV28 to TRBJ2-7; 10 bases match TRBD2. CDR3 length: 12 residues. Trimming cost V 9 bases and J 5 bases; bases outside gene matches: 4. Germline V gene data show CDR1 as MDHEN and CDR2 as SYDVKM.

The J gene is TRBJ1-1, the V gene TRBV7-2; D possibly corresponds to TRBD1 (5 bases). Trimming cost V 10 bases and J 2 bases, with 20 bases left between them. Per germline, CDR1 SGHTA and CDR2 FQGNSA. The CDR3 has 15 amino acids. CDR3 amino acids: CATSESGLRNTEAFF. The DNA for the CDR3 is TGTGCCACCTCTGAATCGGGACTCAGAAACACTGAAGCTTTCTTT.

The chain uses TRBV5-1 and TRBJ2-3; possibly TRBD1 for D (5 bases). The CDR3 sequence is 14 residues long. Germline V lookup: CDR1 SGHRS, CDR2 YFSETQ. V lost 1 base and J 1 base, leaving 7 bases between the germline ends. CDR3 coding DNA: TGCGCCAGCAGCTTGAGGGGCCGCACAGATACGCAGTATTTT. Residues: CASSLRGRTDTQYF.

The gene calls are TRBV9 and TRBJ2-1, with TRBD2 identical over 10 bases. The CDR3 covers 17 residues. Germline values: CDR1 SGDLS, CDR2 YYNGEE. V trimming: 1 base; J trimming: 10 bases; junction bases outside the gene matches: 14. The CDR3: CASSVSASGSIPLEQFF. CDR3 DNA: TGTGCCAGCAGCGTATCGGCTAGCGGGAGCATCCCTCTAGAGCAGTTCTTC.

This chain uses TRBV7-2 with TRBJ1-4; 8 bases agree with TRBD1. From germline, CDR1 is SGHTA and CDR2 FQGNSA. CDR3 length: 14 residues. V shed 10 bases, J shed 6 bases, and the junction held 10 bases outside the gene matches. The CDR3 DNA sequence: TGTGCCACAAACTCCGGGGACAGGCATGAAAAACTGTTTTTT. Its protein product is CATNSGDRHEKLFF.

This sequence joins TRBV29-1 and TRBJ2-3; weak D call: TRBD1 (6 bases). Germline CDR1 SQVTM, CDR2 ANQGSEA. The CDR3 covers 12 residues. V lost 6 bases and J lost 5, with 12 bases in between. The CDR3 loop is CSVGQGLDTQYF. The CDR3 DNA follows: TGCAGCGTGGGGCAGGGGTTAGATACGCAGTATTTT.

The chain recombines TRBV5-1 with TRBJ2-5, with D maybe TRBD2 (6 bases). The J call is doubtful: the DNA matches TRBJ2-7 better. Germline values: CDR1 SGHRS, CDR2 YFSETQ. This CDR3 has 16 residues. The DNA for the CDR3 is TGCGCCAGCAGCTTAGACCCGGTCCGGGCGGGGCACGAGCAGTACTTC. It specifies CASSLDPVRAGHEQYF.

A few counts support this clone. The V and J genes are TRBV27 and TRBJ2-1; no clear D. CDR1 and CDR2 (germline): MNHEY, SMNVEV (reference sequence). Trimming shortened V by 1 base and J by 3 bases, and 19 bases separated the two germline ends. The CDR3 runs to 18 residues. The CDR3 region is CASSLFHFPQKSYNEQFF. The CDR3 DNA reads TGTGCCAGCAGTTTATTCCATTTCCCCCAAAAGAGCTACAATGAGCAGTTCTTC.

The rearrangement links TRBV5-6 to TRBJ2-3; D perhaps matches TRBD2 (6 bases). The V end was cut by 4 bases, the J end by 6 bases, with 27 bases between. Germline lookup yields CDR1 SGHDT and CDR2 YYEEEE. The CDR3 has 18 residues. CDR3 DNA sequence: TGTGCCAGCAGCCCGATTCTGGGAGGCGTCCCTCGGGAGGATACGCAGTATTTT. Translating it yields CASSPILGGVPREDTQYF.

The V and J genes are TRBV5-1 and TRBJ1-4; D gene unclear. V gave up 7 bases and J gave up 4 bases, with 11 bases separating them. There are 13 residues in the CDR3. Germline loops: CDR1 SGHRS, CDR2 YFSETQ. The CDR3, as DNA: TGCGCCAGCTCGAGGGAGTTTAATGAAAAACTGTTTTTT. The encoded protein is CASSREFNEKLFF.

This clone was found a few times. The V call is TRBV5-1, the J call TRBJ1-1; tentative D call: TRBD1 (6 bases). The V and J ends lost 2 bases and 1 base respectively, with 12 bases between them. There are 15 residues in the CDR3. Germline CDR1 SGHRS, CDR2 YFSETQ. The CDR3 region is CASSLGPGQNTEAFF. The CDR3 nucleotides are TGCGCCAGCAGCTTAGGCCCGGGACAGAACACTGAAGCTTTCTTT.

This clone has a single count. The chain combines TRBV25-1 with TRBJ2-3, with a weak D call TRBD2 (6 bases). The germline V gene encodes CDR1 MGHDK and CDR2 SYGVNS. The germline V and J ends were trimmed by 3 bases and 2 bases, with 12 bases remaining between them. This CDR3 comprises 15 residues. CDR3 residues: CASSDWAGNTDTQYF. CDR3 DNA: TGTGCCAGCAGTGACTGGGCGGGAAACACAGATACGCAGTATTTT.

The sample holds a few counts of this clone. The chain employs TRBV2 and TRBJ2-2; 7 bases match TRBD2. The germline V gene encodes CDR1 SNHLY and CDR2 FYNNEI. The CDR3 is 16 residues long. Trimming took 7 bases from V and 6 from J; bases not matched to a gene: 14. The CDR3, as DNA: TGTGCCAGCAAGCCCCCTAGCGGACTGAATTCCGGGGAGCTGTTTTTT. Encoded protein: CASKPPSGLNSGELFF.

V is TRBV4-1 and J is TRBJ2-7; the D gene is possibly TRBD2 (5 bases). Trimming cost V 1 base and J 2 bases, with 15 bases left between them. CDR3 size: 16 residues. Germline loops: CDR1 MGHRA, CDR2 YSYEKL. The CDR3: CASSQGSGILPYEQYF. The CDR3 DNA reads TGCGCCAGCAGCCAAGGATCCGGGATCCTACCCTACGAGCAGTACTTC.

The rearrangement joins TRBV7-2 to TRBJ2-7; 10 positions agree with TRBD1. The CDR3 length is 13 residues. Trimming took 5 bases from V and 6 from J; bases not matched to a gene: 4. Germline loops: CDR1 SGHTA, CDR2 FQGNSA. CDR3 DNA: TGTGCCAGCAGCCGGGACAGGGGAGGCGAGCAGTACTTC. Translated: CASSRDRGGEQYF.

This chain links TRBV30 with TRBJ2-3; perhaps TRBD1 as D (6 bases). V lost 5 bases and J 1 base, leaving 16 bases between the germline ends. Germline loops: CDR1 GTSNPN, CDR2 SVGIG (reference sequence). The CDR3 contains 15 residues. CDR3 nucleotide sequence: TGTGCCTGGGCCGCACAGGGCCGGGGCACAGATACGCAGTATTTT. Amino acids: CAWAAQGRGTDTQYF. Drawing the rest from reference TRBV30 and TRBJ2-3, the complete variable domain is SQTIHQWPATLVQPVGSPLSLECTVEGTSNPNLYWYRQAAGRGLQLLFYSVGIGQISSEVPQNLSASRPQDRQFILSSKKLLLSDSGFYLCAWAAQGRGTDTQYFGPGTRLTVL.

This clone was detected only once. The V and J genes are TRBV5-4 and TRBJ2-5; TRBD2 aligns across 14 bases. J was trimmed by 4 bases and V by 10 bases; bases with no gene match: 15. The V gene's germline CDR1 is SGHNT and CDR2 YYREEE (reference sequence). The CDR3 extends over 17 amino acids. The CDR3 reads CASNTNYGTSGGETQYF. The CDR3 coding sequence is TGTGCCTCCAACACGAACTACGGGACTAGCGGGGGAGAGACCCAGTACTTC.

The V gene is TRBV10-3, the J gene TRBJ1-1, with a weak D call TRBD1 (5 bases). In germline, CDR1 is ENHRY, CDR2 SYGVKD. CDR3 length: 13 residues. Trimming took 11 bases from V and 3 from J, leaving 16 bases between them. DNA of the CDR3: TGTGCCGTCACGCAAGGGGTCGACACTGAAGCTTTCTTT. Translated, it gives CAVTQGVDTEAFF.

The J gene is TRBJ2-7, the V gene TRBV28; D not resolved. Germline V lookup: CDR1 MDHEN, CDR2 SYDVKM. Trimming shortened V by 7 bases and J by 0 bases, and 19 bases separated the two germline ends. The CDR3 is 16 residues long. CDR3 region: CASTTSRPPGSYEQYF. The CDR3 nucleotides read TGTGCCAGCACAACATCAAGACCACCAGGCTCCTACGAGCAGTACTTC.

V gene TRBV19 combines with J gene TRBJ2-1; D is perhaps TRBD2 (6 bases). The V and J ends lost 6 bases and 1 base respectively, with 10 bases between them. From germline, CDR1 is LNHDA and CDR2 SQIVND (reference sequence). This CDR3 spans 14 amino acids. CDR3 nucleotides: TGTGCCAGTAGGTGGGGGGTTTCCTACAATGAGCAGTTCTTC. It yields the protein CASRWGVSYNEQFF.

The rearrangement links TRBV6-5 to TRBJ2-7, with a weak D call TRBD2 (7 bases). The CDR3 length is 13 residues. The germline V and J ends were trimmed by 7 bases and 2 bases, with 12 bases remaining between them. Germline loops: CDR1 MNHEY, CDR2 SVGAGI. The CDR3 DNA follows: TGTGCCAGCACTGGGGGGGCCGCCTACGAGCAGTACTTC. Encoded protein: CASTGGAAYEQYF.

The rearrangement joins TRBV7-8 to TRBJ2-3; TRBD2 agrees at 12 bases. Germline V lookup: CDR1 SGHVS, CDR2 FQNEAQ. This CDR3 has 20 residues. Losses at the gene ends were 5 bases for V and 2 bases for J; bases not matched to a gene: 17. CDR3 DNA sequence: TGTGCCAGCAGCCCGACAATGCTAGCGGGAGGGCCCCAAGACACAGATACGCAGTATTTT. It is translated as CASSPTMLAGGPQDTDTQYF.

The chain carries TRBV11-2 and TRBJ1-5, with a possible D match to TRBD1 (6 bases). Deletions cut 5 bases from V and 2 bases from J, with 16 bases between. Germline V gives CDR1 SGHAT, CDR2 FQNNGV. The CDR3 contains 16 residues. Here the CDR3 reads CASSRQRDTGNQPQHF. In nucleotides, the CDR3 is TGTGCCAGCAGCCGCCAACGGGACACGGGCAATCAGCCCCAGCATTTT.

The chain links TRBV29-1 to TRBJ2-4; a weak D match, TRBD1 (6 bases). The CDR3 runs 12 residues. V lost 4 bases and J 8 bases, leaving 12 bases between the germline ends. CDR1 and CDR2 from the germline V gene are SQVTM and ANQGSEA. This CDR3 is CSVVPRGDIQYF. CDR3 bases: TGCAGCGTTGTTCCCAGGGGAGACATTCAGTACTTC.

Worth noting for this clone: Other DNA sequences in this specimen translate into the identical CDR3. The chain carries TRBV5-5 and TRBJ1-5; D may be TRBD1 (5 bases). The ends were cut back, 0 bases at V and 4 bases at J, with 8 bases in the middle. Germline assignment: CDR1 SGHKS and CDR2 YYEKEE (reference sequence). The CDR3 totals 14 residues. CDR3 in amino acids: CASSLVGGNQPQHF. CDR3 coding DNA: TGTGCCAGCAGCTTGGTGGGGGGGAATCAGCCCCAGCATTTT.